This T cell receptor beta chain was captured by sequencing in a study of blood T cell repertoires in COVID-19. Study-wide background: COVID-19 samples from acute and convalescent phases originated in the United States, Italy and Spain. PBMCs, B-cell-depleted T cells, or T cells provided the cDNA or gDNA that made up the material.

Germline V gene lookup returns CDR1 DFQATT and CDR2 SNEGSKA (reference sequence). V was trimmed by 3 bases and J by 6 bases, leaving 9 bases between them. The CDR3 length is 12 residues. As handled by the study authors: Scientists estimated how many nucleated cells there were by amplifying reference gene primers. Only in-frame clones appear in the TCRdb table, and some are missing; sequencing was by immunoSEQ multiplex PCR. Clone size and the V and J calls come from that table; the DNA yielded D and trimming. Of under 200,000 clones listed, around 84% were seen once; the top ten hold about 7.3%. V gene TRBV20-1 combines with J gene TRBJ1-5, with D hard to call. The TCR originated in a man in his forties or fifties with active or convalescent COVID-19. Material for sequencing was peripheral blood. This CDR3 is CSASLSGQPQHF. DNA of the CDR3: TGCAGTGCTAGTCTATCAGGTCAGCCCCAGCATTTT.